The 4 T cell receptor beta chains below all came from one sample that was sequenced in a study of blood T cell repertoires in COVID-19. Using immunoSEQ multiplex PCR, the repertoire was profiled, and TCRdb retains in-frame clones only, with some absent. The sample holds a few hundred thousand clones; 85% are singletons and the top ten take roughly 3.6%. Sequencing was done on a sample of peripheral blood. These receptors were obtained from a young woman with acute or convalescent COVID-19.

J is TRBJ2-3 and V is TRBV5-1; 7 bases are a match to TRBD2. Germline CDR1 is SGHRS and CDR2 is YFSETQ. The CDR3 totals 14 residues. The V and J ends lost 2 bases and 5 bases, in that order; junction bases with no gene match: 5. CDR3: CASSFRLAEDTQYF. The CDR3 coding sequence is TGCGCCAGCAGCTTCCGACTAGCAGAAGATACGCAGTATTTT.

J is TRBJ2-1 and V is TRBV12-3 or TRBV12-4; a possible D gene is TRBD1 (6 bases). V was shortened by 5 bases and J by 10 bases, with 15 bases between the two germline ends. CDR3 size: 13 residues. CDR3 sequence reads: CASSPRQVGEQFF. DNA for the CDR3: TGTGCCAGCAGTCCCCGACAGGTTGGCGAGCAGTTCTTC.

The chain recombines TRBV5-1 with TRBJ1-6; D might be TRBD1 (6 bases). The germline CDR1 and CDR2 sequences are SGHRS and YFSETQ. The CDR3 length is 15 residues. V gave up 4 bases and J gave up 8 bases, with 16 bases separating them. In DNA, the CDR3 is TGCGCCAGCAGCCCGGGAGGGGACATATATTCACCCCTCCACTTT. Translating gives CASSPGGDIYSPLHF.

The rearrangement uses TRBV5-6 and TRBJ1-1, with D unclear. Germline V gene data show CDR1 as SGHDT and CDR2 as YYEEEE. Trimming removed 0 bases at V and 1 base at J, with 13 bases between. The CDR3 length is 16 residues. CDR3 residues: CASSLELSEENTEAFF. The CDR3 coding sequence is TGTGCCAGCAGCTTGGAGCTCTCGGAGGAGAACACTGAAGCTTTCTTT.